This T cell receptor beta chain was documented in a study of vaccination effects on CD4 cells after COVID-19. Here immunoSEQ multiplex PCR was the method, and the copy in TCRdb shows in-frame clones only, minus some. The sample contains fewer than 85,000 clones, under 80% of which appear only once. Remarks on this clone: Antigen unknown.

J gave up 2 bases and V 6 bases, and 7 bases lay outside the gene matches. Germline V gene lookup returns CDR1 SGHRS and CDR2 YFSETQ. The CDR3 runs 16 residues. Using viral peptide pools, the ViraFEST assay grew out antigen-specific CD4+ T cells prior to sequencing. When around 10 days of culture had elapsed, CD4+ T cells were isolated. Vaccination of participants consisted of two doses of either the BNT162b2 or mRNA-1273 vaccine. Supplemented with approximately 10 IU/ml IL-2 and 10 ug/ml peptides, 2 million to 2.5 million PBMC per well were kept in culture. Study-wide points: Only a single clone (1 of 255 vaccine-induced clones in healthy vaccinees) cross-reacted with common cold coronaviruses.

This clonotype was obtained from a human donor who received a COVID-19 vaccine. Sequencing was performed on CD4+ T cells from PBMCs cultured with HCoV-OC43 spike peptides, taken after COVID-19 vaccination. Indicated subset: HCoV-OC43 spike overlapping peptide pool stimulation. The rearrangement links TRBV5-1 to TRBJ2-3, with 12 nucleotides matching TRBD1. In nucleotides, the CDR3 is TGCGCCAGCACCCCCGGGACAGGGGGCCTCACAGATACGCAGTATTTT. It encodes CASTPGTGGLTDTQYF.